Given below is one T cell receptor (beta chain) in context. Sequencing was performed with immunoSEQ multiplex PCR; in TCRdb, only in-frame clones are kept and a portion is missing. The sample contains more than 130,000 clones, 84% of which appear only once. V was clipped by 2 bases and J by 5 bases, with 9 bases between them. The germline gives CDR1 LGHDT, CDR2 YNNKEL (reference sequence). CDR3 length: 13 amino acids. This entry belongs to a study of blood T cell repertoires in COVID-19. This clonotype was obtained from a human donor in a cohort sampled during active COVID-19. This rearrangement joins TRBV3-1 (or the pseudogene TRBV3-2) to TRBJ2-5, with D possibly being TRBD1 (6 bases). Sequencing input: peripheral blood. The CDR3 sequence is CASSQRQAETQYF. The CDR3 DNA sequence: TGTGCCAGCAGCCAAAGACAGGCGGAGACCCAGTACTTC.